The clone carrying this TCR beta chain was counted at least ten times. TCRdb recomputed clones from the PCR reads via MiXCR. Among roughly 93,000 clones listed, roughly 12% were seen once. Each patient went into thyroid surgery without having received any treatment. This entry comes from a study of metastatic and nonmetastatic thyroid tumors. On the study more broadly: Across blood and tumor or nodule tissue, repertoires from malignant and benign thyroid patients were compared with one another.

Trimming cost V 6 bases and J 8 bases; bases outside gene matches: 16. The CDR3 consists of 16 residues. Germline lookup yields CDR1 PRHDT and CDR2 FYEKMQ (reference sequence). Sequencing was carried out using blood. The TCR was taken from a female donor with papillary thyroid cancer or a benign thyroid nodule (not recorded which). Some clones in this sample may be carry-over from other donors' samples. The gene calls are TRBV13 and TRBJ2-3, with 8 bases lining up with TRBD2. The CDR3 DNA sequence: TGTGCCAGCAGTTCAGCCGGGACTAGGGGAAAAAGTACGCAGTATTTT. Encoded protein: CASSSAGTRGKSTQYF.